A selection of T cell receptor beta chains follows, all from one sample in a study of blood T cell repertoires in COVID-19. Clones were sequenced by immunoSEQ multiplex PCR, and TCRdb holds only the in-frame ones, with some missing. Altogether about 140,000 clones are present, about three quarters being singletons, with the ten largest covering 16%. The material sequenced was peripheral blood. Receptor source: a man aged 50 to 60 with acute or convalescent COVID-19. Each CDR3 is given with its conserved first and last residue. D genes are given only for firm matches. Clone size is given for some rows only: seen once, a few or many times, or a class if the clone is expanded.

abundance,d_gene,v_gene,len,j_gene,CDR3nt,CDR3aa
-,TRBD2,TRBV9,16,TRBJ2-5,TGTGCCAGCAGTGGAACTAGCGGGGGGGGGCAAGAGACCCAGTACTTC,CASSGTSGGGQETQYF
many,TRBD1,TRBV28,15,TRBJ1-2,TGTGCCAGCAGTTTTTTCGACAGGGGCAACTATGGCTACACCTTC,CASSFFDRGNYGYTF
-,-,TRBV18,13,TRBJ1-1,TGTGCCAGCTCACCACGGACGGAGGATGAAGCTTTCTTT,CASSPRTEDEAFF
-,TRBD2,TRBV20-1,14,TRBJ2-1,TGCAGTGCTAGTAGAGCGGGGGCCTACAATGAGCAGTTCTTC,CSASRAGAYNEQFF
-,TRBD2,TRBV5-1,16,TRBJ2-3,TGCGCCAGCAACTTGAGCCCTAGCGGGGGAACAGATACGCAGTATTTT,CASNLSPSGGTDTQYF
-,-,TRBV6-6,12,TRBJ2-3,TGTGCCAGCAGCCAGGGTCAGGATACGCAGTATTTT,CASSQGQDTQYF
-,-,TRBV6-5,13,TRBJ2-5,TGTGCCAGCAAACACAGGGTAGTAGAGACCCAGTACTTC,CASKHRVVETQYF
-,-,TRBV2,15,TRBJ1-4,TGTGCCAGCAGGCACCCGACAGGCGACGGAGAAAAACTGTTTTTT,CASRHPTGDGEKLFF
-,-,TRBV5-1,17,TRBJ2-6,TGCGCCAGCAGCTTGATTTCTCGGGGCTCTGGGGCCAACGTCCTGACTTTC,CASSLISRGSGANVLTF
-,-,TRBV5-1,16,TRBJ2-2,TGCGCCAGCAGCTTGGCCGGGACAACCAACACCGGGGAGCTGTTTTTT,CASSLAGTTNTGELFF
-,-,TRBV30,13,TRBJ1-2,TGTGCCTGGAGTGTATGGACAGAGGTTGGCTACACCTTC,CAWSVWTEVGYTF
-,TRBD2,TRBV7-2,17,TRBJ2-2,TGTGCCAGCAGCTTAGGGTTTAGCGGGGGCTTCACCGGGGAGCTGTTTTTT,CASSLGFSGGFTGELFF
once,-,TRBV24-1,15,TRBJ2-5,TGTGCCACCAGTGATTCGAGGGTGGACCAAGAGACCCAGTACTTC,CATSDSRVDQETQYF
-,-,TRBV5-6,14,TRBJ1-4,TGTGCCAGCAGCTTATGGACAGATAATGAAAAACTGTTTTTT,CASSLWTDNEKLFF
-,TRBD2,TRBV4-1,16,TRBJ2-3,TGCGCCAGCAGCCAACAACTAGCGGGGGGAAGAGATACGCAGTATTTT,CASSQQLAGGRDTQYF
-,TRBD1,TRBV5-1,16,TRBJ2-2,TGCGCCAGCAGACTGGGACAGGGGGCGCTTACCGGGGAGCTGTTTTTT,CASRLGQGALTGELFF
-,TRBD2,TRBV10-3,14,TRBJ2-7,TGTGCCCACGGGACTAGCGGGGGGAGCGACGAGCAGTACTTC,CAHGTSGGSDEQYF
-,-,TRBV19,15,TRBJ2-3,TGTGCCAGTAGTATAGACCTAGCACGCACAGATACGCAGTATTTT,CASSIDLARTDTQYF
once,TRBD1,TRBV4-1,18,TRBJ2-2,TGCGCCAGCAGCCAAAATTTCCCCGGGACAGCTAACACCGGGGAGCTGTTTTTT,CASSQNFPGTANTGELFF
few,-,TRBV28,15,TRBJ1-6,TGTGCCAGCAGTTTATTCCAGGGACTTAATTCACCCCTCCACTTT,CASSLFQGLNSPLHF
-,-,TRBV3-1/TRBV3-2,13,TRBJ1-6,TGTGCCAGCAGCTATACAGGTACCGCACCCCTCCACTTT,CASSYTGTAPLHF
-,TRBD1,TRBV6-5,14,TRBJ1-1,TGTGCCAGCAGTTCCCCGGACAGGGTAGCTGAAGCTTTCTTT,CASSSPDRVAEAFF
-,TRBD1,TRBV5-1,14,TRBJ2-1,TGCGCCAGCAGCCCCTGGACAGGGGGCAATGAGCAGTTCTTC,CASSPWTGGNEQFF
once,TRBD2,TRBV3-1/TRBV3-2,15,TRBJ2-5,TGTGCCAGCAGCCAAGGAAGGAGTAGCGGGGGGACCCAGTACTTC,CASSQGRSSGGTQYF
-,-,TRBV6-1,13,TRBJ1-2,TGTGCCAGCAGTGATTCGGGGAACTATGGCTACACCTTC,CASSDSGNYGYTF
-,TRBD2,TRBV24-1,18,TRBJ2-5,TGTGCCACCGGACTCACAGGGGATACTAGCGGGGGGCAAGAGACCCAGTACTTC,CATGLTGDTSGGQETQYF
-,-,TRBV7-2,15,TRBJ2-1,TGTGCCAGCAGCTTAGGGGTGGGCCCTTACAATGAGCAGTTCTTC,CASSLGVGPYNEQFF
-,TRBD1,TRBV5-1,14,TRBJ2-1,TGCGCCAGCAGCTTGGGAGGACAGGGAAATGAGCAGTTCTTC,CASSLGGQGNEQFF
once,TRBD1,TRBV27,14,TRBJ1-2,TGTGCCAGCAGTTTCGACAGGGGTGGCGGCGGCTACACCTTC,CASSFDRGGGGYTF
-,-,TRBV5-1,14,TRBJ2-5,TGCGCCAGCAGCACACCCCTAGCTGGGGAGACCCAGTACTTC,CASSTPLAGETQYF
-,-,TRBV6-4,15,TRBJ2-2,TGTGCCAGCAGTGAGTCCGCGGCGAACACCGGGGAGCTGTTTTTT,CASSESAANTGELFF
-,TRBD1,TRBV2,15,TRBJ1-4,TGTGCCAGCAGACCGACAGGGCAAACTAATGAAAAACTGTTTTTT,CASRPTGQTNEKLFF
-,TRBD2,TRBV30,14,TRBJ2-2,TGTGCCTGGAGTAGCGGGGGGGCCACCGGGGAGCTGTTTTTT,CAWSSGGATGELFF
-,-,TRBV5-1,15,TRBJ1-3,TGCGCCAGCAGCTTGGATGCAGGTACTGGAAACACCATATATTTT,CASSLDAGTGNTIYF
few,-,TRBV3-1/TRBV3-2,13,TRBJ2-7,TGTGCCAGCAGCCTTAGCGGAAACTACGAGCAGTACTTC,CASSLSGNYEQYF
few,-,TRBV7-6,14,TRBJ1-6,TGTGCCAGCAGCTTAGGAGGGCTAGGGTCACCCCTCCACTTT,CASSLGGLGSPLHF